Listed below are T cell receptor beta chains from one sample, sequenced in a study of regulatory T cells in long-lasting Graves disease. Each CDR3 protein gets one entry after TCRdb re-called the multiplex PCR reads with MiXCR. The profile shows approximately 400,000 distinct CDR3 sequences, 14% to 15% of them singletons. The same sample was also studied in work on T cells in Graves' hyperthyroidism and ophthalmopathy.

The sequencing used peripheral blood mononuclear cells (PBMCs), collected at new diagnosis, from a patient treated with antithyroid drugs. Receptors originate from a woman aged 25 to 45 with Graves disease. Both conserved end residues are part of each CDR3. A D gene is named only where the DNA matches it firmly. Where a row states a size, it is once, few, many or the class of an expanded clone; other rows omit it.

j_call,v_call,d_call,clone_size,cdr3_aa,cdr3_nt
TRBJ1-1,TRBV6-1,NA,few,CASSSTGTAGTEAFF,TGTGCCAGCAGCTCAACCGGGACCGCGGGCACTGAAGCTTTCTTT
TRBJ2-7,TRBV7-9,NA,many,CASSSRGSYEQYF,TGTGCCAGCAGCTCAAGAGGGTCCTACGAGCAGTACTTC
TRBJ2-7,TRBV6-5,TRBD2,many,CASSYDLADRYEQYF,TGTGCCAGCAGTTACGACCTAGCGGACCGATACGAGCAGTACTTC
TRBJ2-2,TRBV2,NA,many,CASKTTGANTGELFF,TGTGCCAGCAAAACGACAGGAGCGAACACCGGGGAGCTGTTTTTT
TRBJ2-7,TRBV28,NA,NA,CAGSGAGTSTYEQYF,TGTGCCGGCAGTGGGGCAGGAACTTCAACCTACGAGCAGTACTTC
TRBJ2-3,TRBV18,NA,few,CAIQREIGTDTQYF,TGTGCCATCCAACGGGAGATCGGCACAGATACGCAGTATTTT
TRBJ2-1,TRBV3-1,NA,many,CASSPSSGNRNEQFF,TGTGCCAGCAGCCCCTCATCCGGGAACCGCAATGAGCAGTTCTTC
TRBJ1-3,TRBV29-1,NA,many,CSVDSDSGNTIYF,TGCAGCGTTGATTCTGACAGTGGAAACACCATATATTTT
TRBJ1-3,TRBV29-1,TRBD1,few,CSVQGDGNTIYF,TGCAGCGTCCAGGGGGATGGAAACACCATATATTTT
TRBJ1-3,TRBV19,NA,few,CASYPGRAPRSSGNTIYF,TGTGCCAGTTATCCAGGGCGGGCGCCCAGAAGCTCTGGAAACACCATATATTTT
TRBJ2-7,TRBV20-1,TRBD1,many,CSARPAGGTATGVYEQYF,TGCAGTGCTAGACCCGCGGGTGGGACGGCGACAGGGGTCTACGAGCAGTACTTC
TRBJ2-7,TRBV29-1,TRBD2,many,CSVDGGGYEQYF,TGCAGCGTCGATGGGGGGGGCTACGAGCAGTACTTC
TRBJ1-5,TRBV15,NA,few,CATSRDWGDDQPQHF,TGTGCCACCAGCAGAGATTGGGGGGATGATCAGCCCCAGCATTTT
TRBJ2-7,TRBV10-3,TRBD1,many,CAIRVDRAYEQYF,TGTGCCATCAGGGTGGACAGGGCCTACGAGCAGTACTTC
TRBJ2-7,TRBV7-8,NA,few,CASSFRLGGYEQYF,TGTGCCAGCAGCTTCCGACTAGGGGGCTACGAGCAGTACTTC
TRBJ2-1,TRBV24-1,NA,many,CATSDLERGEQFF,TGTGCCACCAGTGATTTGGAGAGGGGGGAGCAGTTCTTC
TRBJ1-5,TRBV18,TRBD1,few,CASSQGARISNQPQHF,TGTGCCAGCTCACAGGGGGCCCGAATTAGCAATCAGCCCCAGCATTTT
TRBJ2-7,TRBV28,NA,many,CASRSPSRSSYEQYF,TGTGCCAGCAGATCCCCCAGTCGAAGCTCCTACGAGCAGTACTTC
TRBJ1-1,TRBV27,NA,NA,CASSYGDPNTEAFF,TGTGCCAGCAGTTACGGGGACCCGAACACTGAAGCTTTCTTT
TRBJ2-1,TRBV2,TRBD2,many,CASSRTSGGLGNEQFF,TGTGCCAGCAGCCGAACTAGCGGTGGGCTCGGCAATGAGCAGTTCTTC
TRBJ1-1,TRBV20-1,NA,many,CSAPGPGTEAFF,TGCAGTGCGCCGGGACCTGGCACTGAAGCTTTCTTT
TRBJ2-5,TRBV28,NA,NA,CASGLISWGETQYF,TGTGCCAGCGGCCTTATCAGCTGGGGGGAGACCCAGTACTTC
TRBJ2-1,TRBV4-1,NA,NA,CASSQAPGDNEQFF,TGCGCCAGCAGCCAAGCCCCTGGGGACAATGAGCAGTTCTTC
TRBJ1-1,TRBV2,NA,few,CASSETEAFF,TGTGCCAGCAGTGAAACTGAAGCTTTCTTT
TRBJ1-3,TRBV20-1,NA,few,CSARDLFDSGNTIYF,TGCAGTGCTAGAGATCTGTTTGACTCTGGAAACACCATATATTTT
TRBJ2-7,TRBV20-1,TRBD2,many,CSARDRSSGRAPTAYEQYF,TGCAGTGCTAGAGATAGGTCTAGCGGGAGGGCCCCGACGGCCTACGAGCAGTACTTC
TRBJ1-5,TRBV25-1,NA,NA,CASAAGSSQPQHF,TGTGCCAGCGCTGCAGGGTCTAGTCAGCCCCAGCATTTT
TRBJ2-2,TRBV7-2,TRBD2,many,CASSAGGNTGELFF,TGTGCCAGCTCTGCGGGAGGGAACACCGGGGAGCTGTTTTTT
TRBJ1-5,TRBV2,NA,many,CASRGDRAGQHF,TGTGCCAGCAGGGGGGACCGGGCAGGGCAGCATTTT
TRBJ2-3,TRBV29-1,NA,many,CSVGGSRSSPPDTQYF,TGCAGCGTTGGTGGGAGTCGGTCATCTCCTCCAGATACGCAGTATTTT
TRBJ1-5,TRBV28,NA,many,CASSLAPLNQPQHF,TGTGCCAGCAGTTTAGCCCCCCTCAATCAGCCCCAGCATTTT
TRBJ2-7,TRBV28,TRBD1,few,CASRGTGGSYEQYF,TGTGCCAGCAGGGGTACAGGGGGCTCCTACGAGCAGTACTTC
TRBJ1-2,TRBV6-1,NA,NA,CASSDLRGEYGYTF,TGTGCCAGCAGTGACCTCAGGGGAGAATATGGCTACACCTTC
TRBJ1-4,TRBV6-5,NA,once,CASSYSREAPTNEKLFF,TGTGCCAGCAGTTACTCGAGGGAGGCCCCAACTAATGAAAAACTGTTTTTT
TRBJ2-7,TRBV24-1,TRBD2,few,CATSDSRDYGYEQYF,TGTGCCACCAGTGATTCCCGGGACTATGGCTACGAGCAGTACTTC
TRBJ2-7,TRBV29-1,NA,few,CSVAPTATEQYF,TGCAGCGTTGCCCCAACCGCTACCGAGCAGTACTTC
TRBJ2-1,TRBV5-1,TRBD2,once,CASSLAGTSGVYNEQFF,TGCGCCAGCAGCTTGGCCGGGACTAGCGGGGTCTACAATGAGCAGTTCTTC
TRBJ1-5,TRBV24-1,TRBD1,many,CATSDPGQGSNQPQHF,TGTGCCACCAGTGATCCGGGACAGGGGAGCAATCAGCCCCAGCATTTT
TRBJ1-2,TRBV3-1,TRBD1,many,CASSQDAGTGVRDGYTF,TGTGCCAGCAGCCAAGATGCCGGGACAGGGGTTAGGGATGGCTACACCTTC
TRBJ1-1,TRBV28,NA,many,CASSLGRALNTEAFF,TGTGCCAGCAGTTTGGGCAGGGCCCTGAACACTGAAGCTTTCTTT
TRBJ2-7,TRBV19,TRBD2,many,CASTPTGLAVYEQYF,TGTGCCAGTACCCCTACCGGACTAGCGGTCTACGAGCAGTACTTC
TRBJ2-5,TRBV18,NA,many,CASSPLETQYF,TGTGCCAGCTCACCACTGGAGACCCAGTACTTC
TRBJ1-3,TRBV4-1,NA,few,CASSQDGDNGNTIYF,TGCGCCAGCAGCCAAGATGGGGACAATGGAAACACCATATATTTT
TRBJ2-7,TRBV29-1,TRBD2,many,CSVEDTAGGSYEQYF,TGCAGCGTTGAGGACACGGCCGGGGGGTCCTACGAGCAGTACTTC
TRBJ2-1,TRBV4-1,TRBD2,few,CASSLRGFGLAENNEQFF,TGCGCCAGCAGCCTAAGGGGCTTCGGACTAGCGGAAAACAATGAGCAGTTCTTC
TRBJ2-2,TRBV5-4,NA,NA,CASSLGVGGELFF,TGTGCCAGCAGCTTGGGAGTGGGCGGGGAGCTGTTTTTT
TRBJ2-5,TRBV12-3/TRBV12-4,TRBD2,many,CASSFHRGGLVLETQYF,TGTGCCAGCAGTTTCCACAGAGGGGGACTAGTTTTGGAGACCCAGTACTTC
TRBJ2-3,TRBV7-3,NA,many,CASSPTWGGTAHTQYF,TGTGCCAGCAGCCCAACCTGGGGGGGGACAGCCCATACGCAGTATTTT
TRBJ2-1,TRBV9,NA,few,CASSGRKPEQFF,TGTGCCAGCAGCGGGAGGAAGCCTGAGCAGTTCTTC